This T cell receptor (beta chain) comes out of a study of blood T cell repertoires in COVID-19. Study overall: Italy, Spain and the United States were the sources of the convalescent and acute COVID-19 samples. The cDNA or gDNA used as material had been derived from T cells, B-cell-depleted T cells, or PBMCs.

The length of the CDR3 is 12 residues. Per germline, CDR1 LNHDA and CDR2 SQIVND (reference sequence). Trimming removed 6 bases at V and 7 bases at J, with 7 bases between. In the source study's methods: Reference gene primers were amplified, and this amplification served to estimate nucleated cell counts. Profiled with immunoSEQ multiplex PCR; TCRdb holds only in-frame clones, not every one. The DNA gave D and trimming, while V, J and clone size come from that table. The sample shows some 100,000 clones, roughly nine tenths of them seen only once. The J gene is TRBJ1-6, the V gene TRBV19, with D uncertain. The sequence was obtained from a human donor with active COVID-19. The donor label of this sample is uncertain. Specimen: peripheral blood. The CDR3 region has the DNA TGTGCCAGTAGGGACTTCAATTCACCCCTCCACTTT. Translated: CASRDFNSPLHF.